The subject of this entry is one T cell receptor beta chain. This entry belongs to a study of sequential checkpoint blockade in melanoma. About the research overall: Arm A got nivolumab then ipilimumab; arm B the reverse, 1:1. After both sequences, patients received maintenance nivolumab.

Profiled with immunoSEQ multiplex PCR; TCRdb holds only in-frame clones, not every one. The table records over 25,000 clones, approximately 77% of them present only once. The J segment lost 1 base and the V segment lost 7 bases, leaving 6 bases of the junction unmatched. The CDR3 consists of 14 residues. Germline loops: CDR1 SEHNR, CDR2 FQNEAQ (reference sequence). Treatment described: randomized to nivolumab then ipilimumab (arm A) or the reverse (arm B). None of the patients previously received DNA-damaging chemotherapy. From thawed PBMCs, live CD3+CD8+ cells negative for CD19 and CD56 were sorted. Sequences were derived from CD8+ T cells sorted from blood (inferred from file names), sampled from a patient given nivolumab and ipilimumab in sequence. The clonotype was recovered from a human donor with melanoma. This chain connects TRBV7-9 to TRBJ1-2, with 7 bases aligning to TRBD1. This CDR3 reads CASTSRQGNYGYTF. CDR3 in DNA: TGTGCCAGCACCTCCCGACAGGGTAACTATGGCTACACCTTC.